This is a list of T cell receptor beta chains from one sample in a study of blood T cell repertoires in COVID-19. The assay was immunoSEQ multiplex PCR, and TCRdb's table has in-frame clones only and misses some. Among some 200,000 clones, approximately 84% were seen once, and the ten largest hold over 6%. Material for sequencing was peripheral blood. The receptor set was obtained from a woman aged 80 or over with COVID-19, enrolled during active disease. CDR3s leave out the opening cysteine and the closing phenylalanine or tryptophan. D genes are given only for firm matches.

cdr3_aa j_call v_call d_call
ASSSRGFGQETQY TRBJ2-5 TRBV5-6 NA
ASRRDLNSYNEQF TRBJ2-1 TRBV7-6 NA
ASIGRAGVGYEQY TRBJ2-7 TRBV28 TRBD2
ASSIEGQGAVRAKNIQY TRBJ2-4 TRBV19 TRBD1
ASSVGPTLAGYNEQF TRBJ2-1 TRBV9 TRBD2
ASSYLHTQY TRBJ2-3 TRBV6-5 NA
ASSWRGRGEKLF TRBJ1-4 TRBV6-6 TRBD1
ASSLFGIADTDTQY TRBJ2-3 TRBV27 NA
ASSQVGEAGNTIY TRBJ1-3 TRBV4-1 NA
ASARQMANVLT TRBJ2-6 TRBV7-2 NA
SAERGGLRNEQF TRBJ2-1 TRBV29-1 TRBD2
ASSLLGGISPLH TRBJ1-6 TRBV3-1/TRBV3-2 NA
ASSFHGELF TRBJ2-2 TRBV7-8 NA
SVASSWEQY TRBJ2-7 TRBV29-1 NA
ATAGGQRNQPQH TRBJ1-5 TRBV10-3 TRBD1
ASSPYRTSTGNTIY TRBJ1-3 TRBV28 NA
APPGRGYEQY TRBJ2-7 TRBV25-1 NA
ASETIGASTGELF TRBJ2-2 TRBV6-5 NA
ASRAPADRAQETQY TRBJ2-5 TRBV2 TRBD1
ASSRDRGREQY TRBJ2-7 TRBV2 TRBD1
AISESGAGGEETQY TRBJ2-5 TRBV10-3 TRBD2
ASSLFQTGGGYT TRBJ1-2 TRBV5-1 TRBD1
ASSYLMEGYWH TRBJ1-5 TRBV6-5 NA